One sample yielded the 10 T cell receptor beta chains listed below, sequenced in a study of blood T cell repertoires in COVID-19. Data came from immunoSEQ multiplex PCR; TCRdb stores just in-frame clones and leaves some out. The sample consists of some 75,000 clones, around 80% of them appearing once. Sequencing was carried out using peripheral blood. The receptors here all came from a man aged 50-59 years with COVID-19, enrolled during active disease.

The chain joins TRBV18 to TRBJ2-1; 7 nucleotides agree with TRBD2. This CDR3 comprises 16 residues. The trim removed 1 base at V and 0 bases at J, leaving 3 bases unmatched. From germline, CDR1 is KGHSH and CDR2 LQKENI. The DNA of the CDR3 is TGTGCCAGCTCACCACTAGCGGGTTCCTCCTACAATGAGCAGTTCTTC. It encodes CASSPLAGSSYNEQFF.

CDR3 sequence (DNA): TGTGCCAGCAGTTCCGGCAACAGGGGGCGAGGCTACACCTTC. Protein product: CASSSGNRGRGYTF. The genes are TRBV27 and TRBJ1-2, with 9 bases identical to TRBD1. The CDR3 sequence is 14 residues long. CDR1 and CDR2 from the germline V gene are MNHEY and SMNVEV (reference sequence). J gave up 8 bases and V 4 bases, and 8 bases lay outside the gene matches.

This sequence joins TRBV29-1 and TRBJ2-4; D call uncertain. CDR3 length: 10 amino acids. CDR1 SQVTM and CDR2 ANQGSEA come from the germline V gene. Trimming removed 6 bases at V and 10 bases at J, with 10 bases between. The CDR3 region has the DNA TGCAGCGTCACAAGCGATATTCAGTACTTC. Encoded protein: CSVTSDIQYF.

The V call is TRBV28, the J call TRBJ1-1, with D possibly matching TRBD1 (6 bases). The CDR3 has 12 residues. Germline V gives CDR1 MDHEN, CDR2 SYDVKM. V lost 7 bases to trimming and J lost 8 bases, with 14 bases between them. The CDR3 nucleotides are TGTGCCAGCACCAGGGGAGGGTGGGAAGCTTTCTTT. Translated: CASTRGGWEAFF.

This chain connects TRBV3-1 (or the pseudogene TRBV3-2) to TRBJ2-2, with D possibly TRBD2 on 5 matching bases. Per the germline V gene, CDR1 is LGHDT and CDR2 is YNNKEL (reference sequence). This CDR3 has 13 residues. V was trimmed by 4 bases and J by 7 bases, leaving 10 bases between them. CDR3 DNA: TGTGCCAGCAGCCGATCCGCGGGCGGGGAGCTGTTTTTT. This codes for CASSRSAGGELFF.

The genes are TRBV30 and TRBJ2-5; 9 bases are shared with TRBD1. The CDR3 loop spans 14 amino acids. The V and J ends lost 3 bases and 9 bases, in that order; junction bases with no gene match: 11. Germline assignment: CDR1 GTSNPN and CDR2 SVGIG (reference sequence). CDR3 coding DNA: TGTGCCTGGAGCCTGGGACAGGGTTCTTCGGCCCAGTACTTC. Translating gives CAWSLGQGSSAQYF.

This clone is categorized as medium-sized. The gene calls are TRBV2 and TRBJ2-3; TRBD2 agrees at 7 bases. In germline, CDR1 is SNHLY, CDR2 FYNNEI. V shed 4 bases and J 2 bases; nucleotides not matched to a gene: 6. This CDR3 has 15 residues. The chain's CDR3 is CASSGEGLYTDTQYF. The CDR3 DNA follows: TGTGCCAGCAGTGGGGAGGGGCTGTACACAGATACGCAGTATTTT.

The gene calls are TRBV19 and TRBJ2-5; 8 bases match TRBD1. CDR1 and CDR2 from the germline V gene are LNHDA and SQIVND (reference sequence). Trimming took 7 bases from V and 3 from J; bases not matched to a gene: 13. CDR3 length equals 16 residues. The CDR3 DNA reads as TGTGCCAGTACGGACAGGGCAGGGGCCGGTAAAGAGACCCAGTACTTC. Protein: CASTDRAGAGKETQYF.

CDR3 loop: CASRAGSLEKLFF. In DNA form, the CDR3 reads TGTGCCAGCAGGGCGGGATCCCTGGAAAAACTGTTTTTT. The genes are TRBV2 and TRBJ1-4; no clear D gene. This CDR3 has 13 residues. V was pared by 6 bases and J by 8 bases, with 13 bases between. From germline, CDR1 is SNHLY and CDR2 FYNNEI.

This chain joins TRBV2 and TRBJ2-3; 7 positions match TRBD1. V shed 4 bases, J shed 2 bases, and the junction held 3 bases outside the gene matches. Germline V CDR1 and CDR2: SNHLY, FYNNEI. This CDR3 is built from 14 residues. The chain's CDR3 is CASSGQGPTDTQYF. CDR3 DNA: TGTGCCAGCAGTGGACAGGGACCCACAGATACGCAGTATTTT.